Shown below are 30 T cell receptor beta chains from a single sample sequenced in a study of breast tumors, draining lymph nodes, adjacent tissues. Axillary draining lymph nodes of breast cancer patients supplied the node samples. TCRdb processed the multiplex PCR reads anew with MiXCR; each CDR3 protein has one entry. The table lists 84,000 or so distinct CDR3 sequences, roughly 30% of them singletons. The sequenced material came from axillary lymph node tissue. The receptors originated from a female donor with breast cancer. Some clones in this sample may be carry-over from other donors' samples.

The table lists this clonotype with many counts. The chain links TRBV7-3 to TRBJ2-2, with 9 bases identical to TRBD2. The V gene end was trimmed by 5 bases and the J gene end by 3 bases; junction bases not matched to a gene: 7. CDR3 length equals 16 residues. Germline V gives CDR1 SGHTA, CDR2 FQGTGA. DNA for the CDR3: TGTGCCAGCAGCGCACTGACTAGCGGAGACACCGGGGAGCTGTTTTTT. Amino acid sequence: CASSALTSGDTGELFF.

The chain joins TRBV27 to TRBJ2-1; D is perhaps TRBD2 (6 bases). Per germline, CDR1 MNHEY and CDR2 SMNVEV (reference sequence). The CDR3 covers 17 residues. The V and J ends lost 8 bases and 0 bases respectively, with 20 bases between them. The DNA of the CDR3 is TGTGCCAGCTCAGCCGGGACGGGACTTAGCTCCTACAATGAGCAGTTCTTC. It encodes CASSAGTGLSSYNEQFF.

This clonotype was counted ten times or more. The J gene is TRBJ1-5, the V gene TRBV7-2, with D unclear. The V end was cut by 0 bases, the J end by 4 bases, with 10 bases between. Germline V gene data show CDR1 as SGHTA and CDR2 as FQGNSA. CDR3 length equals 15 residues. CDR3 nucleotide sequence: TGTGCCAGCAGCTTAGCGGGAGGACTAAATCAGCCCCAGCATTTT. Amino acid sequence: CASSLAGGLNQPQHF.

The gene calls are TRBV2 and TRBJ2-7; TRBD1 aligns across 9 bases. The V and J ends lost 6 bases and 2 bases, in that order; junction bases with no gene match: 2. Germline V lookup: CDR1 SNHLY, CDR2 FYNNEI. CDR3 length equals 13 residues. CDR3 region: CASSGQGTYEQYV. DNA of the CDR3: TGTGCCAGCAGCGGACAGGGGACCTACGAGCAGTACGTC.

As regards this clonotype: One end of the junction does not line up with germline, which may come from a read error. The rearrangement uses TRBV3-1 and TRBJ2-7; TRBD1 matches 8 bases. Germline values: CDR1 LGHDT, CDR2 YNNKEL (reference sequence). This CDR3 spans 17 amino acids. CDR3 loop: CASGQENRTGWFYEQYF. CDR3 sequence (DNA): TGTGCCAGCGGCCAAGAAAATAGGACAGGGTGGTTCTACGAGCAGTACTTC.

V usage is TRBV7-9 and J usage is TRBJ2-5; possibly TRBD1 or TRBD2 for D (5 bases each). CDR3 size: 13 residues. Germline CDR1 SEHNR, CDR2 FQNEAQ (reference sequence). Deletions cut 1 base from V and 9 bases from J, with 12 bases between. Written as DNA, the CDR3 is TGTGCCAGCAGCTTAGTCGGGGACCAGCCCCAGTACTTC. It translates to CASSLVGDQPQYF.

With regard to this clonotype: Possible read error: a much larger clone is one base away. This chain uses TRBV9 with TRBJ2-4, with D perhaps assigned TRBD1 or TRBD2 (6 bases each). The CDR3 is 15 residues long. The V end lost 3 bases, the J end lost 12 bases, and 22 bases lay between the germline ends. Germline V CDR1 and CDR2: SGDLS, YYNGEE. The CDR3 protein is CASSEGGTGGSTQYF. CDR3 bases: TGTGCCAGCAGCGAGGGGGGAACCGGAGGAAGCACTCAGTACTTC. Full variable domain (rest looked up from reference TRBV9 and TRBJ2-4): DSGVTQTPKHLITATGQRVTLRCSPRSGDLSVYWYQQSLDQGLQFLIQYYNGEERAKGNILERFSAQQFPDLHSELNLSSLELGDSALYFCASSEGGTGGSTQYFGAGTRLSVL.

This clonotype was counted many times. V is TRBV7-6 and J is TRBJ2-5; 10 bases line up with TRBD2. This CDR3 region has 16 residues. V was pared by 2 bases and J by 3 bases, with 6 bases of the junction left unmatched. In germline, CDR1 is SGHVS, CDR2 FNYEAQ. The chain's CDR3 is CASSLMPLAGEETQYF. The CDR3 DNA reads TGTGCCAGCAGCTTAATGCCTCTAGCGGGAGAAGAGACCCAGTACTTC.

In regard to this clonotype: Compared with germline, one end of the junction differs, possibly owing to a read error. The chain has TRBV2 and TRBJ2-6, with 9 bases fitting TRBD1. From germline, CDR1 is SNHLY and CDR2 FYNNEI. There are 14 residues in the CDR3. CDR3 loop: CASSLRQGGNVLTF. CDR3 bases: TGTGCCAGCAGTCTACGACAGGGGGGCAACGTCCTGACTTTC.

This clonotype was counted at least ten times. The chain recombines TRBV14 with TRBJ2-7, with 9 bases aligning to TRBD1. The germline gives CDR1 SGHDN, CDR2 FVKESK. J gave up 2 bases and V 1 base, and 6 bases lay outside the gene matches. The CDR3 is 16 amino acids. CDR3 in amino acids: CASSQVRWTGAYEQYF. The CDR3 DNA sequence: TGTGCCAGCAGCCAAGTTAGATGGACAGGGGCCTACGAGCAGTACTTC.

This clonotype was detected ten times or more. This chain links TRBV20-1 with TRBJ2-2; TRBD1 agrees at 9 bases. V lost 5 bases to trimming and J lost 4 bases; unmatched junction nucleotides: 2. Germline V gene sequence: CDR1 DFQATT, CDR2 SNEGSKA (reference sequence). The CDR3 has 13 residues. DNA of the CDR3: TGCAGTGCTCCGGACAGGGGCACCGGGGAGCTGTTTTTT. Protein: CSAPDRGTGELFF.

Many counts were recorded for this clonotype. This chain links TRBV5-8 with TRBJ2-3, with 13 nucleotides matching TRBD2. The CDR3 length is 18 residues. V trimming: 2 bases; J trimming: 0 bases; junction bases outside the gene matches: 6. The germline CDR1 and CDR2 sequences are SGHTS and YDEGEE. The CDR3 sequence: CASSLGLAGDTSTDTQYF. Here the CDR3 DNA reads TGTGCCAGCAGCTTAGGACTAGCGGGAGATACTAGCACAGATACGCAGTATTTT. Combining the CDR3 with reference TRBV5-8 and TRBJ2-3 gives the whole variable domain EAGVTQSPTHLIKTRGQQATLRCSPISGHTSVYWYQQALGLGLQFLLWYDEGEERNRGNFPPRFSGRQFPNYSSELNVNALELEDSALYLCASSLGLAGDTSTDTQYFGPGTRLTVL.

This clonotype has at least ten counts. The V and J genes are TRBV11-1 and TRBJ2-3, with 8 bases aligning to TRBD2. The CDR3 is made up of 16 amino acids. V shed 1 base and J 4 bases; nucleotides not matched to a gene: 7. Germline-derived CDR1 and CDR2 are SGHAT and FQDESV (reference sequence). The CDR3 region is CASSLGLRGGADTQYF. The CDR3 region has the DNA TGTGCCAGCAGCTTAGGTCTCCGGGGGGGGGCAGATACGCAGTATTTT.

This clonotype was seen at least ten times. This rearrangement joins TRBV29-1 to TRBJ1-2, with TRBD1 as a possible D gene (5 bases). The germline CDR1 and CDR2 sequences are SQVTM and ANQGSEA. The CDR3 is made up of 13 amino acids. Trimming pared 6 bases from V and 4 bases from J, leaving 15 bases between. The CDR3 loop reads CSVYGGVGYGYTF. The CDR3 DNA reads TGCAGCGTCTATGGGGGGGTAGGCTATGGCTACACCTTC.

This sequence joins TRBV9 and TRBJ2-1; TRBD2 matches 12 bases. Unmatched junction bases numbered 11, after V lost 4 bases and J lost 9 bases. Germline V gene lookup returns CDR1 SGDLS and CDR2 YYNGEE. This CDR3 spans 16 amino acids. CDR3 in amino acids: CASSSGLAGRSGEQFF. The CDR3 region has the DNA TGTGCCAGCAGCTCAGGACTAGCGGGAAGGTCGGGTGAGCAGTTCTTC.

There are a few counts of this clonotype. This rearrangement joins TRBV7-6 to TRBJ2-1; D is uncertain. Germline V gene sequence: CDR1 SGHVS, CDR2 FNYEAQ. This CDR3 comprises 13 residues. V shed 1 base and J shed 6 bases, with 7 bases lying between them. CDR3 residues: CASSLGSVNEQFF. The CDR3 nucleotides read TGTGCCAGCAGCTTAGGGAGCGTCAATGAGCAGTTCTTC.

The chain uses TRBV28 and TRBJ1-1; possible D gene TRBD1, 6 bases. Germline loops: CDR1 MDHEN, CDR2 SYDVKM. Trimming left V 3 bases short and J 11 bases short, with 19 bases between. This CDR3 spans 14 amino acids. The chain's CDR3 is CASSLSQGRVAAFF. CDR3 DNA sequence: TGTGCCAGCAGTTTGTCACAGGGTAGGGTTGCGGCTTTCTTT.

This clonotype was counted at least ten times. The genes are TRBV24-1 and TRBJ2-1, with 11 bases lining up with TRBD2. Trimming at V came to 4 bases and at J to 8 bases, leaving 15 bases not matched to a gene. CDR1 is KGHDR, CDR2 SFDVKD, per germline. This CDR3 comprises 18 residues. CDR3 in DNA: TGTGCCACCAGTGACCTACGGGTAGCGGGAGGGCCAACGGATGAGCAGTTCTTC. Its translation is CATSDLRVAGGPTDEQFF.

Worth noting for this clonotype: This sequence may be a read error, since a much larger clone differs from it by one base. Because the CDR3 is missing its conserved closing phenylalanine or tryptophan, this is likely a read error. This chain links TRBV28 with TRBJ2-7; 7 nucleotides agree with TRBD1. Trimming removed 4 bases from V and 3 bases from J; junction bases left unmatched: 15. The length of the CDR3 is 17 residues. CDR1 is MDHEN, CDR2 SYDVKM, per germline. DNA for the CDR3: TGTGCCAGCAGTTCTATCGCCTCAGCACAGGGGATCTACGAGCAGTACTCC. Protein: CASSSIASAQGIYEQYS.

This clonotype was recorded a few times. This may be a read error: a much more frequent sequence differs by one nucleotide. The rearrangement joins TRBV20-1 to TRBJ2-1; 8 bases align to TRBD2. The CDR3 extends over 14 amino acids. CDR1 and CDR2 from the germline V gene are DFQATT and SNEGSKA (reference sequence). The ends lost 4 bases at V and 9 bases at J; junction bases unmatched: 11. The CDR3 is CSAIITNGGAEQFF. The DNA for the CDR3 is TGCAGTGCTATCATCACCAACGGGGGGGCTGAGCAGTTCTTC.

This clonotype was seen many times. V usage is TRBV6-1 and J usage is TRBJ2-5; D is undetermined. V lost 5 bases to trimming and J lost 0 bases, with 10 bases between them. CDR3 length: 14 residues. CDR1 and CDR2 from the germline V gene are MNHNS and SASEGT. The CDR3 sequence: CASSMGQNQETQYF. The CDR3 DNA sequence: TGTGCCAGCAGTATGGGTCAGAACCAAGAGACCCAGTACTTC.

This clonotype was seen more than once but under ten times. The CDR3 does not close with the conserved phenylalanine or tryptophan, likely indicating a read error. The rearrangement links TRBV12-3 or TRBV12-4 to TRBJ1-2; D unclear. This CDR3 spans 11 amino acids. V lost 9 bases and J lost 3, with 8 bases in between. The CDR3 DNA sequence: TGTGCCAGTAGAGGCTACTATGGCTACACCCTC. Its translation is CASRGYYGYTL.

This clonotype came up many times. The J gene is TRBJ2-4, the V gene TRBV9; TRBD1 agrees at 8 bases. V lost 3 bases to trimming and J lost 6 bases; unmatched junction nucleotides: 2. This CDR3 region has 13 residues. Germline CDR1 is SGDLS and CDR2 is YYNGEE. For the CDR3, the DNA is TGTGCCAGCAGCGGCGGGACAGGAAACATTCAGTACTTC. Protein sequence: CASSGGTGNIQYF.

In this sample, this clonotype turned up many times. V and J are TRBV2 and TRBJ1-5; D may be TRBD1 (6 bases). V was trimmed by 7 bases and J by 7 bases, leaving 17 bases between them. This CDR3 comprises 14 residues. Germline V gene lookup returns CDR1 SNHLY and CDR2 FYNNEI. In DNA form, the CDR3 reads TGTGCCAGCAAGAGCGGATCAGGGGACCAGCCCCAGCATTTT. It codes for CASKSGSGDQPQHF. The complete variable domain, with remaining parts taken from reference TRBV2 and TRBJ1-5, reads EPEVTQTPSHQVTQMGQEVILRCVPISNHLYFYWYRQILGQKVEFLVSFYNNEISEKSEIFDDQFSVERPDGSNFTLKIRSTKLEDSAMYFCASKSGSGDQPQHFGDGTRLSIL.

This clonotype appeared a few times. The chain is built from TRBV18 and TRBJ2-4, with 8 bases fitting TRBD2. The CDR3 runs to 16 residues. V lost 2 bases, J lost 0 bases, and 3 bases stayed unmatched. Germline V CDR1 and CDR2: KGHSH, LQKENI. CDR3 protein: CASSPSGGPAKNIQYF. The CDR3 nucleotides read TGTGCCAGCTCACCAAGCGGGGGACCAGCCAAAAACATTCAGTACTTC.

Ten or more counts support this clonotype. The V and J genes are TRBV7-8 and TRBJ2-1, with a weak D call TRBD1 (5 bases). The length of the CDR3 is 15 residues. Trimming removed 6 bases from V and 0 bases from J, with 12 bases in between. Germline V gene lookup returns CDR1 SGHVS and CDR2 FQNEAQ. This CDR3 reads CASRMTDFSYNEQFF. CDR3 DNA sequence: TGTGCCAGCAGGATGACAGACTTCTCCTACAATGAGCAGTTCTTC.

This clonotype came up many times. The V and J genes are TRBV6-1 and TRBJ1-6, with D maybe TRBD1 (5 bases). The germline V gene encodes CDR1 MNHNS and CDR2 SASEGT. V lost 6 bases and J lost 5, with 20 bases in between. CDR3 length: 17 amino acids. CDR3 sequence (DNA): TGTGCCAGCAGCCTTGGAGTCGGGACGAAAGATAATTCACCCCTCCACTTT. Protein product: CASSLGVGTKDNSPLHF.

This clonotype was counted at least ten times. The chain combines TRBV4-3 with TRBJ2-1; 15 bases agree with TRBD2. The germline V gene encodes CDR1 LGHNA and CDR2 YSLEER. The CDR3 sequence is 15 residues long. The J segment lost 7 bases and the V segment lost 8 bases, leaving 6 bases of the junction unmatched. Here the CDR3 DNA reads TGCGCCAGCTCCGGGGGACTAGCGGGAGGAAATGAGCAGTTCTTC. Translating gives CASSGGLAGGNEQFF.

The sample holds many counts of this clonotype. The chain employs TRBV9 and TRBJ2-1; 8 nucleotides match TRBD2. Germline V lookup: CDR1 SGDLS, CDR2 YYNGEE. CDR3 length equals 15 residues. V lost 0 bases, J lost 4 bases, and 3 bases stayed unmatched. The CDR3 region is CASSVGGGIYNEQFF. The CDR3 DNA sequence: TGTGCCAGCAGCGTAGGCGGGGGGATTTACAATGAGCAGTTCTTC. The entire variable domain, with the rest obtained from reference TRBV9 and TRBJ2-1, is as follows: DSGVTQTPKHLITATGQRVTLRCSPRSGDLSVYWYQQSLDQGLQFLIQYYNGEERAKGNILERFSAQQFPDLHSELNLSSLELGDSALYFCASSVGGGIYNEQFFGPGTRLTVL.

Many counts were recorded for this clonotype. This chain uses TRBV6-2 or TRBV6-3 with TRBJ1-6; TRBD1 agrees at 11 bases. The germline gives CDR1 MNHEY, CDR2 SVGEGT. V dropped 6 bases and J dropped 9; count of bases not matched to a gene: 4. The CDR3 sequence is 14 residues long. CDR3 coding DNA: TGTGCCAGCAGACCCGGACAGGGGGCTTCACCCCTCCACTTT. Translation: CASRPGQGASPLHF.